Listed below are T cell receptor beta chains from one sample, sequenced in a study of STAT5B mutations in CD4+ large granular lymphocyte leukemia. Here immunoSEQ multiplex PCR was the method, and the copy in TCRdb shows in-frame clones only, minus some. The repertoire holds some 41,000 clones, with about four fifths as singletons. Sequenced sample: CD4+ T cells from blood buffy coats. Receptors were obtained from a human donor in good health. The CDR3 runs from the conserved cysteine through the conserved F or W. Each record gives: CDR3 protein, CDR3 DNA, J gene, D gene, V gene, clone size. A D gene is named only where the DNA matches it firmly. Clone size is shown for a subset of rows, as once, few, many or a class of expanded clone.

CASSEQGQAFF TGTGCCAGCTCAGAACAGGGGCAAGCTTTCTTT TRBJ1-1 TRBD1 TRBV18 NA
CASSLDRRGAEQYF TGTGCCAGCAGCTTGGACCGTCGGGGGGCCGAGCAGTACTTC TRBJ2-7 NA TRBV5-4 few
CASSESPYEQYF TGTGCCAGCAGTGAAAGTCCCTACGAGCAGTACTTC TRBJ2-7 NA TRBV2 NA
CASSRRGLSTDTQYF TGTGCCAGCAGCCGTAGAGGACTAAGCACAGATACGCAGTATTTT TRBJ2-3 NA TRBV5-4 NA
CASSLAETGWEADTQYF TGTGCCAGCAGCTTAGCAGAGACAGGGTGGGAGGCAGATACGCAGTATTTT TRBJ2-3 NA TRBV7-9 NA
CASSFNRKNTEAFF TGTGCCAGCAGCTTTAACAGAAAGAACACTGAAGCTTTCTTT TRBJ1-1 NA TRBV7-2 NA
CASSYDRGSYEQYF TGTGCCAGCAGTTACGACAGGGGGTCCTACGAGCAGTACTTC TRBJ2-7 TRBD1 TRBV6-5 NA
CASSLSTGTAYEQYF TGTGCCAGCAGCTTATCTACCGGGACAGCCTACGAGCAGTACTTC TRBJ2-7 TRBD1 TRBV7-2 once
CARSFIIQGKGEKLFF TGTGCCAGAAGCTTTATCATACAGGGGAAGGGTGAAAAACTGTTTTTT TRBJ1-4 TRBD1 TRBV5-3 NA
CASSQAPGLGRTDTQYF TGTGCCAGCAGCCAAGCTCCGGGACTAGGTCGCACAGATACGCAGTATTTT TRBJ2-3 TRBD2 TRBV4-2 NA
CASSIDAGTGYGYTF TGTGCCAGCAGTATTGATGCCGGGACAGGGTATGGCTACACCTTC TRBJ1-2 TRBD1 TRBV27 NA
CASKGSGDTEAFF TGTGCCAGCAAGGGGTCTGGGGACACTGAAGCTTTCTTT TRBJ1-1 NA TRBV28 NA
CASGDVGETQYF TGTGCTAGTGGCGACGTAGGAGAGACCCAGTACTTC TRBJ2-5 NA TRBV12-5 NA
CASSADRAGDTEAFF TGCGCCAGCAGCGCGGACAGGGCCGGGGACACTGAAGCTTTCTTT TRBJ1-1 TRBD1 TRBV5-1 NA
CASAFNGDRGNSPLHF TGTGCCAGCGCATTCAACGGGGACAGAGGAAATTCACCCCTCCACTTT TRBJ1-6 TRBD1 TRBV28 NA
CASSIRQEQYF TGTGCCAGCAGTATTCGACAGGAGCAGTACTTC TRBJ2-7 NA TRBV28 NA
CASRNIGEGSYGYTF TGTGCCAGCAGAAACATAGGGGAGGGAAGCTATGGCTACACCTTC TRBJ1-2 NA TRBV6-5 NA
CASRGLAGDTQYF TGCGCCAGCAGGGGACTAGCGGGGGATACGCAGTATTTT TRBJ2-3 TRBD2 TRBV5-1 NA
CASSPSDGAELFF TGTGCCAGCTCACCTTCGGACGGGGCTGAACTGTTTTTT TRBJ1-4 NA TRBV18 once
CASGGGGAFSTDTQYF TGCGCCAGCGGCGGCGGGGGGGCTTTTAGTACAGATACGCAGTATTTT TRBJ2-3 TRBD2 TRBV5-1 NA
CASSLATATSGRGDTQYF TGTGCCAGCAGCTTAGCGACGGCGACTAGCGGGAGGGGAGATACGCAGTATTTT TRBJ2-3 TRBD2 TRBV7-9 NA
CASSIVTGSYNQPQHF TGTGCCAGTAGTATAGTCACAGGTTCCTACAATCAGCCCCAGCATTTT TRBJ1-5 NA TRBV19 few
CASSLRQSAGEAFF TGTGCCAGTAGTTTGCGGCAGAGCGCGGGTGAAGCTTTCTTT TRBJ1-1 NA TRBV19 NA
CASSSHGNAGYTF TGTGCCAGCAGTTCTCATGGAAACGCGGGCTACACCTTC TRBJ1-2 NA TRBV6-5 NA
CASSYSSWTAQETQYF TGTGCCAGCAGTTACTCTTCCTGGACAGCCCAAGAGACCCAGTACTTC TRBJ2-5 NA TRBV6-5 NA
CASPAGFGFMNTEAFF TGTGCCAGCCCGGCGGGGTTCGGTTTCATGAACACTGAAGCTTTCTTT TRBJ1-1 NA TRBV5-8 NA
CASSLVMTGGQETQYF TGCGCCAGCAGCTTGGTTATGACAGGGGGGCAAGAGACCCAGTACTTC TRBJ2-5 TRBD1 TRBV5-1 once
CASMKQGAFTGELFF TGTGCCAGTATGAAACAGGGGGCATTCACCGGGGAGCTGTTTTTT TRBJ2-2 TRBD1 TRBV19 few
CASSLVGDTQYF TGTGCCAGCAGCTTAGTTGGGGATACGCAGTATTTT TRBJ2-3 NA TRBV7-8 NA
CASSPGSPTRETQYF TGCGCCAGCAGCCCCGGGTCCCCCACCCGAGAGACCCAGTACTTC TRBJ2-5 NA TRBV5-1 NA
CASKKQGAYYNEQFF TGTGCCAGCAAAAAACAGGGGGCGTACTACAATGAGCAGTTCTTC TRBJ2-1 TRBD1 TRBV5-6 NA
CASWGETVDTEAFF TGTGCCAGTTGGGGGGAAACCGTCGACACTGAAGCTTTCTTT TRBJ1-1 NA TRBV27 NA
CASSPVAGRTEAFF TGTGCCAGCAGCCCGGTGGCCGGGCGGACTGAAGCTTTCTTT TRBJ1-1 NA TRBV7-8 NA
CASSEAPSDTGELFF TGTGCCAGCAGCGAAGCACCGAGCGACACCGGGGAGCTGTTTTTT TRBJ2-2 NA TRBV9 NA
CASSTRVFSADATEAFF TGTGCCAGCAGTACTAGAGTATTTTCGGCAGATGCAACTGAAGCTTTCTTT TRBJ1-1 NA TRBV27 NA
CASTRGQGVTEAFF TGTGCCAGCACCAGGGGACAGGGAGTAACTGAAGCTTTCTTT TRBJ1-1 TRBD1 TRBV6-5 NA
CASRELQETQYF TGCGCCAGCAGGGAGTTACAAGAGACCCAGTACTTC TRBJ2-5 NA TRBV5-1 once
CASSLGPDNSPLHF TGTGCCAGCAGCTTAGGCCCAGATAATTCACCCCTCCACTTT TRBJ1-6 NA TRBV7-3 NA
CASSLGELFF TGTGCCAGCAGCTTAGGGGAGCTGTTTTTT TRBJ2-2 NA TRBV7-9 NA
CAWSVPGYYGYTF TGTGCCTGGAGTGTACCAGGGTACTATGGCTACACCTTC TRBJ1-2 NA TRBV30 NA
CASSYGGGKTEAFF TGCGCCAGCAGCTATGGGGGGGGGAAGACTGAAGCTTTCTTT TRBJ1-1 NA TRBV5-1 NA
CASSPDLASGANVLTF TGTGCCAGCAGTCCTGACCTGGCCTCAGGGGCCAACGTCCTGACTTTC TRBJ2-6 NA TRBV2 NA
CASSLVETGYYEQYF TGCGCCAGCAGCCTAGTTGAGACAGGGTACTACGAGCAGTACTTC TRBJ2-7 TRBD1 TRBV4-1 NA
CASSFRDRVMNTEAFF TGTGCCAGCAGCTTCCGGGACAGGGTGATGAACACTGAAGCTTTCTTT TRBJ1-1 TRBD1 TRBV13 NA
CASSLASYGYTF TGTGCCAGCAGCTTAGCGTCCTATGGCTACACCTTC TRBJ1-2 NA TRBV11-2 NA
CASSFQGDTGYTF TGTGCCAGCAGTTTTCAGGGCGATACTGGCTACACCTTC TRBJ1-2 NA TRBV7-3 few
CASRGQAPRDYNEQFF TGTGCCAGCCGGGGCCAGGCCCCGAGGGACTACAATGAGCAGTTCTTC TRBJ2-1 NA TRBV28 NA
CASSPQYAEAFF TGTGCCAGCAGCCCGCAGTACGCTGAAGCTTTCTTT TRBJ1-1 NA TRBV7-9 few
CASSPDRIGEQYF TGTGCCAGCAGTCCGGACAGGATTGGAGAGCAGTACTTC TRBJ2-7 TRBD1 TRBV6-5 NA
CASSLTRAYNSPLHF TGTGCCAGCAGTTTAACTAGAGCCTATAATTCACCCCTCCACTTT TRBJ1-6 NA TRBV27 NA
CASSSPVNYGYTF TGTGCCAGCAGCTCCCCGGTTAACTATGGCTACACCTTC TRBJ1-2 NA TRBV7-9 NA